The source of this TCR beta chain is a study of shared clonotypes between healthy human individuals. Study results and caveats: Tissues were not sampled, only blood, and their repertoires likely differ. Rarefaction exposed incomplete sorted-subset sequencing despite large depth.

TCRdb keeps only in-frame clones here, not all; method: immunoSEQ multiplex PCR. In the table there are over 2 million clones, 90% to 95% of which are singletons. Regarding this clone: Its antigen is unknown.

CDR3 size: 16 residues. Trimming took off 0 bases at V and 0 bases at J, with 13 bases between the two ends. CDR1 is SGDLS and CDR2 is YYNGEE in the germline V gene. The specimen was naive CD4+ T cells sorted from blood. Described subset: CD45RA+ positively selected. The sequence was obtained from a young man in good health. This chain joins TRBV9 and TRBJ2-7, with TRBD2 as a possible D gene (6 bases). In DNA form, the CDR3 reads TGTGCCAGCAGCGTAGGGCCTTTGGGGGGCTCCTACGAGCAGTACTTC. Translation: CASSVGPLGGSYEQYF.